These 28 T cell receptor beta chains came from one sample sequenced in a study of T cell responses to AZD1222 COVID-19 vaccine. Sequencing was performed with immunoSEQ multiplex PCR; in TCRdb, only in-frame clones are kept and a portion is missing. The sample contains approximately 94,000 clones, around nine tenths of which appear only once. Sequencing was performed on peripheral blood, taken on day 0 of AZD1222 vaccination. The source is an adult in good health.

This clone turned up a few times. Here the CDR3 reads CASSQVTSGPRRIQYF. CDR3 nucleotides: TGTGCCAGCAGCCAAGTGACTAGCGGGCCGAGAAGGATTCAGTACTTC. The chain combines TRBV3-1 (or the pseudogene TRBV3-2) with TRBJ2-4, with 10 bases that match TRBD2. V lost 1 base and J lost 10; bases outside the gene matches: 10. This CDR3 comprises 16 residues. Looked up from germline, CDR1 is LGHDT and CDR2 is YNNKEL (reference sequence).

This clone occurred a few times. V is TRBV3-1 (or the pseudogene TRBV3-2) and J is TRBJ1-1; 9 nucleotides agree with TRBD1. The CDR3 loop spans 15 amino acids. CDR1 is LGHDT and CDR2 is YNNKEL in the germline V gene (reference sequence). With V trimmed by 7 bases and J by 5 bases, 11 bases remained unmatched. As DNA, the CDR3 is TGTGCCAGCACTCTACAGGGGGCCGGAGCTACTGAAGCTTTCTTT. Its protein is CASTLQGAGATEAFF.

This chain links TRBV4-1 with TRBJ1-2; D remains ambiguous. The V gene's germline CDR1 is MGHRA and CDR2 YSYEKL. This CDR3 has 15 residues. Trimming removed 1 base from V and 3 bases from J, with 12 bases in between. The chain's CDR3 is CASSQVRTTDYGYTF. CDR3 sequence (DNA): TGCGCCAGCAGCCAAGTTCGGACCACGGACTATGGCTACACCTTC.

This chain joins TRBV6-5 and TRBJ2-7; 8 bases fit TRBD2. The CDR3 totals 15 residues. CDR1 and CDR2 (germline): MNHEY, SVGAGI. The junction had 10 bases not matched to a gene; V was cut back by 4 bases and J by 5 bases. DNA of the CDR3: TGTGCCAGCAGTTCCCTACGAGCGGGAGAAGACGAGCAGTACTTC. Amino acids: CASSSLRAGEDEQYF.

The chain joins TRBV4-3 to TRBJ2-3, with a possible D match to TRBD2 (5 bases). The CDR3 length is 13 residues. Trimming pared 4 bases from V and 4 bases from J, leaving 9 bases between. Germline CDR1 reads LGHNA; CDR2 reads YSLEER. CDR3 DNA: TGCGCCAGCAGCCGACTACTAGCAGATACGCAGTATTTT. Residues: CASSRLLADTQYF.

The chain recombines TRBV27 with TRBJ1-3; D unresolved. V dropped 6 bases and J dropped 0 bases, with 12 bases sitting between them. CDR1 and CDR2 (germline): MNHEY, SMNVEV (reference sequence). This CDR3 comprises 15 residues. In DNA, the CDR3 is TGTGCCAGCAGAGAGATTGGGGACTCTGGAAACACCATATATTTT. Amino acid sequence: CASREIGDSGNTIYF.

The chain carries TRBV6-5 and TRBJ2-1; D possibly uses TRBD1 or TRBD2 (6 bases each). CDR1 is MNHEY, CDR2 SVGAGI, per germline. The CDR3 runs to 15 residues. Trimming removed 3 bases at V and 4 bases at J, with 13 bases between. This chain's CDR3 is CASSYTGGGYNEQFF. The CDR3 DNA follows: TGTGCCAGCAGTTATACCGGGGGCGGTTACAATGAGCAGTTCTTC.

The rearrangement uses TRBV7-2 and TRBJ1-2; no clear D gene. There are 14 residues in the CDR3. Trimming left V 5 bases short and J 0 bases short, with 10 bases between. Germline CDR1 is SGHTA and CDR2 is FQGNSA. The CDR3 region is CASSTYDTNYGYTF. DNA of the CDR3: TGTGCCAGCAGCACCTACGATACTAACTATGGCTACACCTTC.

A word on this clone: Other DNA sequences of this sample code for an identical CDR3. Here the CDR3 DNA reads TGTGCCAGCTCACCACCCGGGTTAAACACTGAAGCTTTCTTT. Its protein product is CASSPPGLNTEAFF. The chain couples TRBV18 to TRBJ1-1; unclear D gene. There are 14 residues in the CDR3. The V end was cut by 0 bases, the J end by 2 bases, with 7 bases between. Germline CDR1 and CDR2: KGHSH and LQKENI.

The V call is TRBV10-2, the J call TRBJ2-1, with 7 nucleotides matching TRBD2. CDR1 is WSHSY, CDR2 SAAADI, per germline. The CDR3 has 14 amino acids. V trimming: 4 bases; J trimming: 2 bases; junction bases outside the gene matches: 2. The CDR3 reads CASSASGTYNEQFF. CDR3 nucleotides: TGCGCCAGCAGTGCTAGCGGAACCTACAATGAGCAGTTCTTC.

This sequence joins TRBV29-1 and TRBJ1-2; 9 positions agree with TRBD1. Germline loops: CDR1 SQVTM, CDR2 ANQGSEA. CDR3 length: 15 residues. The V segment lost 4 bases and the J segment 0 bases; nucleotides outside the gene matches: 6. The CDR3 reads CSVAPGQGANYGYTF. As DNA, the CDR3 is TGCAGCGTTGCACCGGGACAGGGAGCTAACTATGGCTACACCTTC.

V gene TRBV7-9 combines with J gene TRBJ1-1; a possible D gene is TRBD1 (6 bases). The germline CDR1 and CDR2 sequences are SEHNR and FQNEAQ (reference sequence). Between the trimmed V and J ends, which lost 6 bases and 1 base, there was a span of 9 bases. The CDR3 has 13 amino acids. CDR3 region: CASSEGGNTEAFF. The CDR3 coding sequence is TGTGCCAGCAGTGAGGGGGGGAACACTGAAGCTTTCTTT.

Note on this clone: The sample has other DNA sequences that encode this CDR3 too. The rearrangement links TRBV4-1 to TRBJ2-7; no clear D. The CDR3 covers 13 residues. V shed 1 base and J shed 3 bases, with 7 bases lying between them. Germline CDR1 reads MGHRA; CDR2 reads YSYEKL. CDR3 residues: CASSQASNYEQYF. The CDR3 nucleotides read TGCGCCAGCAGCCAAGCTTCCAACTACGAGCAGTACTTC.

V is TRBV29-1 and J is TRBJ1-3, with D unclear. CDR3 length: 14 residues. Germline CDR1 reads SQVTM; CDR2 reads ANQGSEA. Trimming shortened V by 4 bases and J by 0 bases, and 10 bases separated the two germline ends. This CDR3 is CSVAGRNSGNTIYF. CDR3 DNA sequence: TGCAGCGTTGCGGGCAGGAACTCTGGAAACACCATATATTTT.

This sequence joins TRBV4-1 and TRBJ1-2, with D possibly matching TRBD1 (5 bases). This CDR3 is 15 amino acids long. Germline assignment: CDR1 MGHRA and CDR2 YSYEKL. The V end was cut by 0 bases, the J end by 8 bases, with 16 bases between. This CDR3 reads CASSQDMQGQLGYTF. The CDR3 DNA reads TGCGCCAGCAGCCAAGATATGCAGGGTCAACTCGGCTACACCTTC.

The genes are TRBV3-1 (or the pseudogene TRBV3-2) and TRBJ1-1; tentative D call: TRBD1 (5 bases). The CDR3 extends over 14 amino acids. The V gene's germline CDR1 is LGHDT and CDR2 YNNKEL (reference sequence). With 2 bases removed from V and 5 bases from J, the gap between germline ends came to 12 bases. The CDR3 DNA reads TGTGCCAGCAGCCAACGGGGACTAGGTACTGAAGCTTTCTTT. Protein product: CASSQRGLGTEAFF.

This clone came up a few times. The rearrangement links TRBV3-1 (or the pseudogene TRBV3-2) to TRBJ2-7, with D maybe TRBD2 (6 bases). V was shortened by 0 bases and J by 2 bases, with 11 bases between the two germline ends. The CDR3 sequence is 15 residues long. Per the germline V gene, CDR1 is LGHDT and CDR2 is YNNKEL (reference sequence). CDR3 sequence: CASSQDRGSPYEQYF. CDR3 sequence (DNA): TGTGCCAGCAGCCAAGACCGGGGGTCGCCCTACGAGCAGTACTTC.

The CDR3 sequence: CSTKDAYEQYF. For the CDR3, the DNA is TGCAGTACTAAGGACGCCTACGAGCAGTACTTC. The rearrangement joins TRBV20-1 to TRBJ2-7; D ambiguous. The ends were cut back, 8 bases at V and 2 bases at J, with 10 bases in the middle. CDR1 is DFQATT, CDR2 SNEGSKA, per germline (reference sequence). The CDR3 contains 11 residues.

This clone was observed a handful of times. The rearrangement uses TRBV30 and TRBJ1-2; unclear D gene. The ends were cut back, 0 bases at V and 5 bases at J, with 10 bases in the middle. This CDR3 spans 13 amino acids. Germline CDR1 is GTSNPN and CDR2 is SVGIG (reference sequence). CDR3 loop: CAWSVYLGYGYTF. The CDR3, as DNA: TGTGCCTGGAGTGTATATCTAGGGTATGGCTACACCTTC.

The chain carries TRBV5-1 and TRBJ2-5, with TRBD2 identical over 7 bases. The germline CDR1 and CDR2 sequences are SGHRS and YFSETQ. This CDR3 region has 15 residues. V dropped 7 bases and J dropped 5; count of bases not matched to a gene: 14. The CDR3 is CASGAGGGSVETQYF. The CDR3 DNA follows: TGCGCCAGCGGAGCGGGTGGCGGGAGTGTGGAGACCCAGTACTTC.

The V gene is TRBV19, the J gene TRBJ2-1; maybe TRBD2 (6 bases). V was trimmed by 1 base and J by 0 bases, leaving 10 bases between them. Germline V gene data show CDR1 as LNHDA and CDR2 as SQIVND (reference sequence). The CDR3 sequence is 16 residues long. CDR3 amino acids: CASSIGVRGSYNEQFF. The CDR3 nucleotides read TGTGCCAGTAGTATAGGAGTGCGGGGCTCCTACAATGAGCAGTTCTTC.

This rearrangement joins TRBV7-6 to TRBJ1-2, with a tentative D call TRBD1 (6 bases). Trimming stripped 5 bases from V and 8 bases from J, with 18 bases between. Germline lookup yields CDR1 SGHVS and CDR2 FNYEAQ. This CDR3 is built from 14 residues. CDR3 region: CASSPLDRTSGYTF. CDR3 bases: TGTGCCAGCAGCCCATTAGACAGGACCAGCGGCTACACCTTC.

The gene calls are TRBV2 and TRBJ2-2, with D maybe TRBD2 (6 bases). CDR1 and CDR2 (germline): SNHLY, FYNNEI. The CDR3 covers 14 residues. Trimming pared 6 bases from V and 0 bases from J, leaving 8 bases between. The CDR3 nucleotides read TGTGCCAGCAGGGGACTCACGAACACCGGGGAGCTGTTTTTT. This sequence encodes CASRGLTNTGELFF. Using reference TRBV2 and TRBJ2-2 for the parts outside the CDR3, the full variable domain is EPEVTQTPSHQVTQMGQEVILRCVPISNHLYFYWYRQILGQKVEFLVSFYNNEISEKSEIFDDQFSVERPDGSNFTLKIRSTKLEDSAMYFCASRGLTNTGELFFGEGSRLTVL.

CDR3 amino acids: CASSRTEVLGGGYTF. The CDR3 DNA sequence: TGCGCCAGCAGCCGGACCGAGGTTTTGGGAGGTGGCTACACCTTC. V is TRBV5-1 and J is TRBJ1-2, with D unresolved. V lost 4 bases to trimming and J lost 7 bases, with 20 bases between them. The CDR3 runs to 15 residues. The germline V gene has CDR1 SGHRS and CDR2 YFSETQ.

This sequence joins TRBV27 and TRBJ1-1; TRBD1 aligns across 8 bases. The CDR3 totals 14 residues. CDR1 MNHEY and CDR2 SMNVEV come from the germline V gene (reference sequence). The trim removed 3 bases at V and 8 bases at J, leaving 8 bases unmatched. CDR3 amino acids: CASSFETGTGEAFF. The CDR3 DNA follows: TGTGCCAGCAGTTTTGAAACCGGGACAGGAGAAGCTTTCTTT.

Here the CDR3 DNA reads TGTGCCAGCAGCATTACCGGGACTAGGGCTGAGCAGTTCTTC. Its protein is CASSITGTRAEQFF. This rearrangement joins TRBV7-2 to TRBJ2-1, with TRBD2 matching 8 bases. V gave up 5 bases and J gave up 9 bases; unmatched junction bases: 9. Per germline, CDR1 SGHTA and CDR2 FQGNSA. This CDR3 is 14 amino acids long.

The rearrangement links TRBV7-3 to TRBJ2-6, with no clear D. The CDR3 is 17 amino acids. With 1 base removed from V and 0 bases from J, the gap between germline ends came to 10 bases. The V gene's germline CDR1 is SGHTA and CDR2 FQGTGA. Written as DNA, the CDR3 is TGTGCCAGCAGCTTAATCGTTCTTGGCTCTGGGGCCAACGTCCTGACTTTC. Its protein product is CASSLIVLGSGANVLTF.

The chain employs TRBV3-1 (or the pseudogene TRBV3-2) and TRBJ2-1, with 10 bases matching TRBD2. Germline CDR1 LGHDT, CDR2 YNNKEL (reference sequence). The CDR3 runs 16 residues. The trim removed 4 bases at V and 3 bases at J, leaving 6 bases unmatched. Here the CDR3 DNA reads TGTGCCAGCAGCCCCCAACTAGCGGGGTTCTACAATGAGCAGTTCTTC. This codes for CASSPQLAGFYNEQFF.